Listed below are T cell receptor beta chains from one sample, sequenced in a study of T-cell reconstitution after alpha-beta-depleted transplantation in children. From the PCR reads, TCRdb called clonotypes with MiXCR, one entry per CDR3 protein. The data contain a few hundred thousand distinct CDR3 sequences, approximately 11% of them seen just once; the ten biggest clones take up roughly 5.5%. The sequenced sample was PBMCs from the stem cell graft donor, obtained from the stem cell graft. These receptors were taken from a human donor who donated a stem cell graft to a child with acute myeloid leukemia. Both conserved end residues are part of each CDR3. Each record gives: D gene, J gene, V gene, clone size, CDR3 DNA, CDR3 protein. The D gene is left open where the match is weak. Clone size is shown for a subset of rows, as once, few, many or a class of expanded clone.

TRBD2 | TRBJ2-1 | TRBV9 | many | TGTGCCAGCAGCGTAGATGGGACTAGCGGGATTCGGACTGAGCAGTTCTTC | CASSVDGTSGIRTEQFF
TRBD2 | TRBJ2-1 | TRBV20-1 | medium-sized | TGCAGTGCTAGACATTCGACGGGAGGCCGGGAGCAGTTCTTC | CSARHSTGGREQFF
. | TRBJ1-2 | TRBV12-3/TRBV12-4 | . | TGTGCCAGCAGGCCCCCCTCGGACAGCTTTTATGGCTACACCTTC | CASRPPSDSFYGYTF
TRBD2 | TRBJ2-7 | TRBV7-8 | many | TGTGCCAGCAGCCCTCGACTAGCGGGAGCCTACGAGCAGTACTTC | CASSPRLAGAYEQYF
TRBD1 | TRBJ2-5 | TRBV29-1 | . | TGCAGCGCAACTGGGGGCGGACAGGGCTACTTC | CSATGGGQGYF
. | TRBJ2-1 | TRBV2 | few | TGTGCCAGCACCTTAACCCGGGACTCGTTGGAGCAGTTCTTC | CASTLTRDSLEQFF
. | TRBJ2-2 | TRBV20-1 | many | TGCAGTGCCACCGGGACCCAGAACACCGGGGAGCTGTTTTTT | CSATGTQNTGELFF
TRBD2 | TRBJ2-5 | TRBV9 | many | TGTGCCAGCAGCCGAGGGACTAGCGGCCTGGGGGAGACCCAGTACTTC | CASSRGTSGLGETQYF
TRBD2 | TRBJ2-7 | TRBV7-2 | . | TGTACCAGCAGCTTATCTAGCGGGAGGGTGAACGAGCAGTACTTC | CTSSLSSGRVNEQYF
. | TRBJ1-6 | TRBV12-3/TRBV12-4 | few | TGTGCCAGCAGTTCCAACGGAAGAAATTCACCCCTCCACTTT | CASSSNGRNSPLHF
TRBD1 | TRBJ1-5 | TRBV5-5 | many | TGTGCCAGCAGCGCTGACAGGGATGGCAATCAGCCCCAGCATTTT | CASSADRDGNQPQHF
. | TRBJ2-7 | TRBV6-6 | . | TGTGCCAGCACCGCACAGGGCTACGAGCAGTACTTC | CASTAQGYEQYF
TRBD1 | TRBJ2-7 | TRBV5-6 | many | TGTGCCAGCAGCTTGACCCAGGGGGCGCGTGAGCAGTACTTC | CASSLTQGAREQYF
. | TRBJ2-1 | TRBV6-1 | few | TGTGCCAGCAGTAAGCCCATATCCAATGAGCAGTTCTTC | CASSKPISNEQFF
TRBD2 | TRBJ2-3 | TRBV7-8 | . | TGTGCCAGCAGCTTAGATGGGGGGGAGCCAGATACGCAGTATTTT | CASSLDGGEPDTQYF
TRBD1 | TRBJ1-2 | TRBV18 | few | TGTGCCAGCTCAGAGGGACAGATGAACTATGGCTACACCTTC | CASSEGQMNYGYTF
. | TRBJ2-3 | TRBV20-1 | . | TGCAGTGCTAGTAAAGGGGATGGGACAGATACGCAGTATTTT | CSASKGDGTDTQYF
. | TRBJ1-5 | TRBV6-1 | few | TGTGCCAGCAGTGAAGCTTACGGGGGCGGCAATCAGCCCCAGCATTTT | CASSEAYGGGNQPQHF
. | TRBJ2-5 | TRBV3-1 | many | TGTGCCAGCACCCTTCGAGGAGGGGGCGAGTCACGAGAGACCCAGTACTTC | CASTLRGGGESRETQYF
TRBD2 | TRBJ2-4 | TRBV12-3/TRBV12-4 | few | TGTGCCAGCAGTTCCCCTGACTTGCGGGGGGTTGGCAAAAACATTCAGTACTTC | CASSSPDLRGVGKNIQYF
. | TRBJ2-3 | TRBV6-5 | few | TGTGCCAGCAGTTATGGTGGGACGGGCACAGATACGCAGTATTTT | CASSYGGTGTDTQYF
TRBD1 | TRBJ2-1 | TRBV12-3/TRBV12-4 | few | TGTGCCAGCAGTGATCCGCAGGGGGCGGGAAATGAGCAGTTCTTC | CASSDPQGAGNEQFF
. | TRBJ2-2 | TRBV7-9 | few | TGTGCCAGCAGCCGTAAAGGGGCCCGCACCGGGGAGCTGTTTTTT | CASSRKGARTGELFF
. | TRBJ2-1 | TRBV12-3/TRBV12-4 | few | TGTGCCAGCAGCCGAGCTACCAATGAGCAGTTCTTC | CASSRATNEQFF
. | TRBJ2-3 | TRBV12-3/TRBV12-4 | many | TGTGCCAGCAGTTTTGACCGGTGGTCAGATACGCAGTATTTT | CASSFDRWSDTQYF
. | TRBJ1-6 | TRBV12-3/TRBV12-4 | many | TGTGCCAGCATGGGTATGGGGGACTCACCCCTCCACTTT | CASMGMGDSPLHF
TRBD1 | TRBJ2-6 | TRBV27 | . | TGTGCCAGCGGAAGGGACAGGGAAGCTGGGGCCAACGTCCTGACTTTC | CASGRDREAGANVLTF
TRBD1 | TRBJ2-5 | TRBV7-8 | few | TGTGCCAGCAGCTTGGACAGGGGCCAAGAGACCCAGTACTTC | CASSLDRGQETQYF
TRBD2 | TRBJ2-4 | TRBV5-8 | . | TGTGCCAGCAGCCCGGGGGGAAGCCACTCGATACACATTCAGTACTTC | CASSPGGSHSIHIQYF